A single sample gave rise to the 18 T cell receptor beta chains below, sequenced in a study of cytotoxic CD8 clonotypes in ibrutinib-treated CLL. Profiling relied on immunoSEQ multiplex PCR, and the TCRdb table lists in-frame clones only, not all of them. The profile shows under 75,000 clones, around 68% of them singletons. Sequenced here: PBMCs, sampled after 12 months of ibrutinib treatment. The receptors stem from a human donor with chronic lymphocytic leukemia.

DNA of the CDR3: TGTGCCAGCAGCGTAGAATCTGGGACTGGGGCCAACGTCCTGACTTTC. It translates to CASSVESGTGANVLTF. This chain links TRBV9 with TRBJ2-6, with unresolved D. CDR1 is SGDLS, CDR2 YYNGEE, per germline. CDR3 length: 16 residues. V lost 0 bases, J lost 2 bases, and 9 bases lay in between.

The CDR3 spells CATTDRDQPQHF. The DNA for the CDR3 is TGTGCCACCACAGACAGGGATCAGCCCCAGCATTTT. The J gene is TRBJ1-5, the V gene TRBV19; 7 bases match TRBD1. V dropped 10 bases and J dropped 5; count of bases not matched to a gene: 5. Germline V gene sequence: CDR1 LNHDA, CDR2 SQIVND (reference sequence). The CDR3 totals 12 residues.

The chain carries TRBV5-4 and TRBJ2-3, with 11 bases fitting TRBD1. The CDR3 is 16 residues long. The trim removed 0 bases at V and 4 bases at J, leaving 4 bases unmatched. CDR1 and CDR2 from the germline V gene are SGHNT and YYREEE (reference sequence). CDR3 amino acids: CASSLGRTGGADTQYF. The DNA of the CDR3 is TGTGCCAGCAGCTTGGGGAGGACAGGGGGCGCAGATACGCAGTATTTT.

The V gene is TRBV28, the J gene TRBJ2-5; a possible D gene is TRBD2 (6 bases). The length of the CDR3 is 14 residues. CDR1 and CDR2 from the germline V gene are MDHEN and SYDVKM. The V end lost 4 bases, the J end lost 7 bases, and 16 bases lay between the germline ends. The CDR3 coding sequence is TGTGCCAGCAGTTCAGCGGGTACTTCTCGGACCCAGTACTTC. The encoded protein is CASSSAGTSRTQYF.

The chain uses TRBV11-1 and TRBJ2-3; 9 nucleotides agree with TRBD2. Germline trimming cut 5 bases from V and 8 bases from J; bases unmatched to any gene: 17. This CDR3 contains 17 residues. CDR1 and CDR2 from the germline V gene are SGHAT and FQDESV (reference sequence). CDR3 coding DNA: TGTGCCAGCAGCCCGCATCTGTGGGGAGCGGGGGGTATTACGCAGTATTTT. It translates to CASSPHLWGAGGITQYF.

This rearrangement joins TRBV2 to TRBJ2-2; TRBD1 agrees at 11 bases. This CDR3 has 14 amino acids. J was trimmed by 4 bases and V by 7 bases; bases with no gene match: 2. Germline V gives CDR1 SNHLY, CDR2 FYNNEI. CDR3: CASTGTGGTGELFF. CDR3 sequence (DNA): TGTGCCAGCACTGGGACAGGGGGCACCGGGGAGCTGTTTTTT.

The chain employs TRBV5-4 and TRBJ2-1; tentative D call: TRBD2 (5 bases). The CDR3 is 16 amino acids. Per germline, CDR1 SGHNT and CDR2 YYREEE (reference sequence). The ends were cut back, 2 bases at V and 0 bases at J, with 12 bases in the middle. The CDR3 DNA is TGTGCCAGCAGCTTTGGGCGGGCTAGCTCCTACAATGAGCAGTTCTTC. Translated: CASSFGRASSYNEQFF.

This rearrangement joins TRBV18 to TRBJ2-7; 10 bases are a match to TRBD1. This CDR3 region has 17 residues. Unmatched junction bases numbered 15, after V lost 6 bases and J lost 4 bases. Looked up from germline, CDR1 is KGHSH and CDR2 is LQKENI. Here the CDR3 DNA reads TGTGCCAGCTCCCTTGGAGTTATGGGACAGGGGCTTTACGAGCAGTACTTC. Amino acid sequence: CASSLGVMGQGLYEQYF.

Note on this clone: One junction end does not reproduce the germline sequence, and a read error may be involved. V usage is TRBV5-4 and J usage is TRBJ2-6; D may be TRBD1 (5 bases). Germline CDR1 SGHNT, CDR2 YYREEE (reference sequence). This CDR3 region has 16 residues. The CDR3 sequence is CASSQGVVSGANVLTF. As DNA, the CDR3 is TGCGCCAGCAGCCAAGGGGTTGTCTCTGGGGCCAACGTCCTGACTTTC.

V gene TRBV7-6 combines with J gene TRBJ1-3, with D unresolved. Germline V CDR1 and CDR2: SGHVS, FNYEAQ. Deletions cut 2 bases from V and 4 bases from J, with 6 bases between. This CDR3 contains 13 residues. The CDR3 is CASSLLRGNTIYF. As DNA, the CDR3 is TGTGCCAGCAGCTTACTAAGAGGAAACACCATATATTTT. The full variable domain, completed using reference TRBV7-6 and TRBJ1-3, is GAGVSQSPRYKVTKRGQDVALRCDPISGHVSLYWYRQALGQGPEFLTYFNYEAQQDKSGLPNDRFSAERPEGSISTLTIQRTEQRDSAMYRCASSLLRGNTIYFGEGSWLTVV.

The chain is built from TRBV5-4 and TRBJ2-7, with 9 bases lining up with TRBD1. V was clipped by 0 bases and J by 5 bases; unmatched bases: 6. CDR1 SGHNT and CDR2 YYREEE come from the germline V gene (reference sequence). The CDR3 runs to 15 residues. CDR3 nucleotide sequence: TGTGCCAGCAGCTTGGAACGGGACAGGGCGAACGAGCAGTACTTC. This gives the protein CASSLERDRANEQYF.

The rearrangement links TRBV19 to TRBJ1-4; D gene unclear. This CDR3 has 16 residues. Germline V gene lookup returns CDR1 LNHDA and CDR2 SQIVND (reference sequence). The V end was cut by 7 bases, the J end by 2 bases, with 17 bases between. The CDR3 region has the DNA TGTGCCAGTAATGACGGACTCTCTTGGACTAATGAAAAACTGTTTTTT. It codes for CASNDGLSWTNEKLFF.

V gene TRBV5-1 combines with J gene TRBJ2-2; D is possibly TRBD2 (5 bases). CDR1 and CDR2 from the germline V gene are SGHRS and YFSETQ. The CDR3 runs to 12 residues. The germline V and J ends were trimmed by 4 bases and 7 bases, with 8 bases remaining between them. The CDR3 spells CASSVEGGELFF. The CDR3 coding sequence is TGCGCCAGCAGCGTAGAGGGCGGGGAGCTGTTTTTT. The full variable domain, its missing parts supplied by reference TRBV5-1 and TRBJ2-2, is KAGVTQTPRYLIKTRGQQVTLSCSPISGHRSVSWYQQTPGQGLQFLFEYFSETQRNKGNFPGRFSGRQFSNSRSEMNVSTLELGDSALYLCASSVEGGELFFGEGSRLTVL.

V gene TRBV5-1 combines with J gene TRBJ2-3; D is undetermined. V lost 4 bases, J lost 2 bases, and 14 bases lay in between. This CDR3 region has 15 residues. Germline-derived CDR1 and CDR2 are SGHRS and YFSETQ. The chain's CDR3 is CASSLGRRYTDTQYF. CDR3 sequence (DNA): TGCGCCAGCAGCCTCGGACGGAGATACACAGATACGCAGTATTTT. Full variable domain (remainder filled in from reference TRBV5-1 and TRBJ2-3): KAGVTQTPRYLIKTRGQQVTLSCSPISGHRSVSWYQQTPGQGLQFLFEYFSETQRNKGNFPGRFSGRQFSNSRSEMNVSTLELGDSALYLCASSLGRRYTDTQYFGPGTRLTVL.

This rearrangement joins TRBV2 to TRBJ1-5; D is perhaps TRBD1 (6 bases). The germline V gene encodes CDR1 SNHLY and CDR2 FYNNEI. This CDR3 is 15 amino acids long. Trimming cost V 9 bases and J 2 bases, with 17 bases left between them. The chain's CDR3 is CASKRDRNGNQPQHF. CDR3 DNA sequence: TGTGCCAGTAAGAGAGACAGGAATGGCAATCAGCCCCAGCATTTT.

This chain links TRBV4-1 with TRBJ1-2; D gene uncertain. Germline loops: CDR1 MGHRA, CDR2 YSYEKL. The CDR3 runs to 15 residues. V was clipped by 0 bases and J by 3 bases, with 11 bases between them. The CDR3 sequence is CASSQDETGYYGYTF. The CDR3 DNA follows: TGCGCCAGCAGCCAAGATGAGACCGGGTACTATGGCTACACCTTC.

This clone was seen a single time. This chain connects TRBV7-2 to TRBJ2-3, with 7 bases fitting TRBD2. CDR3 size: 15 residues. The V and J ends lost 0 bases and 4 bases, in that order; junction bases with no gene match: 4. The V gene's germline CDR1 is SGHTA and CDR2 FQGNSA. CDR3 in DNA: TGTGCCAGCAGCTTAGCGGGAGGGCCCGCAGATACGCAGTATTTT. Translated: CASSLAGGPADTQYF.

The chain combines TRBV2 with TRBJ2-6; D call uncertain. The CDR3 is made up of 18 amino acids. The germline gives CDR1 SNHLY, CDR2 FYNNEI. The V end lost 3 bases, the J end lost 0 bases, and 15 bases lay between the germline ends. CDR3 protein: CASSDYEVGLSGANVLTF. DNA of the CDR3: TGTGCCAGCAGTGATTACGAGGTTGGCCTCTCTGGGGCCAACGTCCTGACTTTC.